This T cell receptor beta chain was found in a study of blood T cell repertoires in COVID-19. From germline, CDR1 is MGHRA and CDR2 YSYEKL. V gave up 1 base and J gave up 2 bases, with 18 bases separating them. This CDR3 is built from 18 residues. In the authors' workflow: Estimation of nucleated cell counts was performed using reference gene primer amplification. Some clones are missing from TCRdb's copy, which holds only in-frame ones; the method was immunoSEQ multiplex PCR. Clone size and the V and J calls come from that table; the DNA yielded D and trimming. The sample contains over 400,000 clones, roughly nine tenths of which appear only once. Grouping used clinical history reported by participants in a survey and questionnaire.

The specimen was PBMCs or T cells enriched from blood (not recorded which). The genes are TRBV4-1 and TRBJ2-1, with a possible D match to TRBD1 (6 bases). This TCR was recovered from a woman in her sixties who had recovered from COVID-19. The CDR3 loop reads CASSQGVLGGQTYNEQFF. CDR3 nucleotide sequence: TGCGCCAGCAGCCAAGGAGTTCTTGGCGGACAGACCTACAATGAGCAGTTCTTC.